The rows below give T cell receptor beta chains drawn from one sample of a study of CD8 T cells in Susac syndrome. TCRdb redid the calling of the immunoSEQ multiplex PCR reads with MiXCR, one entry per CDR3 protein. The sample contains some 260,000 distinct CDR3 sequences, over 85% of which appear only once. Material: CD4+ T cells from PBMCs. Every receptor here comes from a human donor with multiple sclerosis. Both conserved end residues are part of each CDR3. Fields, in order: D gene, J gene, clone size, V gene, CDR3 DNA, CDR3 protein. A D gene is named only where the DNA matches it firmly. Size tells how often a clone was seen (once, few, many) or the class of an expanded clone, and some rows leave it out.

NA | TRBJ2-2 | NA | TRBV20-1 | TGCAGTGCTAGAGATCCTCGAGGTATCAACACCGGGGAGCTGTTTTTT | CSARDPRGINTGELFF
NA | TRBJ2-2 | NA | TRBV20-1 | TGCAGTGCTCCCCGCGCCGGGGGCGGGGAGCTGTTTTTT | CSAPRAGGGELFF
NA | TRBJ2-3 | once | TRBV7-3 | TGTGCCAGCAGCTTAAAGGATCCAGATACGCAGTATTTT | CASSLKDPDTQYF
NA | TRBJ1-2 | NA | TRBV11-2 | TGTGCCAGCAGCTTAGAAGGGAATGGCTACACCTTC | CASSLEGNGYTF
TRBD1 | TRBJ1-5 | NA | TRBV20-1 | TGCAGTGTAGGGACAGCTTATAGCAATCAGCCCCAGCATTTT | CSVGTAYSNQPQHF
TRBD1 | TRBJ1-2 | NA | TRBV3-1 | TGTGCCAGCAGCCAAGATGGGACAGGGAAAGGCTACACCTTC | CASSQDGTGKGYTF
TRBD1 | TRBJ2-1 | NA | TRBV29-1 | TGCAGCGTATGGACAGGGCCCAGGGGTGAGCAGTTCTTC | CSVWTGPRGEQFF
TRBD1 | TRBJ2-2 | NA | TRBV27 | TGTGCCAGCAGTCCCCGACAGGGGGTGGACGGGGAGCTGTTTTTT | CASSPRQGVDGELFF
NA | TRBJ1-4 | once | TRBV5-6 | TGTGCCAGCAGCTTGACTGGGGGAGTTGAAAAACTGTTTTTT | CASSLTGGVEKLFF
NA | TRBJ1-4 | NA | TRBV6-5 | TGTGCCAGCAGTTACGGTGGCGGCTTTAATGAAAAACTGTTTTTT | CASSYGGGFNEKLFF
NA | TRBJ2-6 | NA | TRBV7-2 | TGTGCCAGCAGCCACGGGGGAGAGGCACACTCTGGGGCCAACGTCCTGACTTTC | CASSHGGEAHSGANVLTF